This is a list of T cell receptor beta chains from one sample in a study of cytomegalovirus exposure and HLA in healthy donors. TCRdb's table, derived via immunoSEQ multiplex PCR, lists solely in-frame clones and lacks some. The table has some 90,000 clones, 96% seen once. The specimen was PBMCs. Receptor source: a man in his late teens or twenties in good health and CMV-seronegative. Each CDR3 is given with its conserved first and last residue. Clone size is shown for a subset of rows, as once, few, many or a class of expanded clone.

TRBV4-1 | . | CASSAREGGTEAFF
TRBV28 | . | CASSLYRGSYEQYF
TRBV7-3 | . | CASSLGAGAGDTQYF
TRBV19 | . | CASSMGRDRDYGYTF
TRBV18 | few | CASSPNLGGYTF
TRBV2 | . | CASRIGQGADTEAFF
TRBV7-2 | . | CASSRTSGSQNEQFF
TRBV12-2 | . | CASRPLDRPGANVLTF
TRBV7-8 | . | CASSSYGGGGYGYTF
TRBV5-5 | . | CASSLAPLLNYEQYF
TRBV25-1 | . | CASSDAASYGYTF
TRBV7-3 | once | CASSLTLSGGEQFF
TRBV4-1 | . | CASSHLTGAFF
TRBV7-9 | . | CASSSTGTSNDEQYF
TRBV5-1 | once | CASSRYRGPGELFF
TRBV11-3 | . | CASSHGTGLSYNEQFF